This T cell receptor beta chain was captured by sequencing in a study of radiotherapy plus CTLA-4 blockade in lung cancer. Points from the study as a whole: Tumor-derived TCR clones expanded in blood after radiotherapy plus ipilimumab.

The repertoire was sequenced with immunoSEQ multiplex PCR; TCRdb's copy has only in-frame clones and lacks some. The table has about 67,000 clones, about 72% seen once. Details on this clone: Antigen specificity is unknown.

The CDR3 extends over 13 amino acids. The J segment lost 8 bases and the V segment lost 6 bases, leaving 7 bases of the junction unmatched. Per the germline V gene, CDR1 is MNHEY and CDR2 is SVGAGI. The chain joins TRBV6-5 to TRBJ1-2, with 9 bases aligning to TRBD1. Sequencing used peripheral blood, obtained from a patient treated with radiotherapy plus ipilimumab. This sequence originates from a human donor with non-small cell lung cancer whose response to radiotherapy plus ipilimumab could not be evaluated. Some clones in this sample may be carry-over from other donors' samples. In nucleotides, the CDR3 is TGTGCCAGCAGCCCAACAGGGGGCATAGGCTACACCTTC. Protein: CASSPTGGIGYTF.